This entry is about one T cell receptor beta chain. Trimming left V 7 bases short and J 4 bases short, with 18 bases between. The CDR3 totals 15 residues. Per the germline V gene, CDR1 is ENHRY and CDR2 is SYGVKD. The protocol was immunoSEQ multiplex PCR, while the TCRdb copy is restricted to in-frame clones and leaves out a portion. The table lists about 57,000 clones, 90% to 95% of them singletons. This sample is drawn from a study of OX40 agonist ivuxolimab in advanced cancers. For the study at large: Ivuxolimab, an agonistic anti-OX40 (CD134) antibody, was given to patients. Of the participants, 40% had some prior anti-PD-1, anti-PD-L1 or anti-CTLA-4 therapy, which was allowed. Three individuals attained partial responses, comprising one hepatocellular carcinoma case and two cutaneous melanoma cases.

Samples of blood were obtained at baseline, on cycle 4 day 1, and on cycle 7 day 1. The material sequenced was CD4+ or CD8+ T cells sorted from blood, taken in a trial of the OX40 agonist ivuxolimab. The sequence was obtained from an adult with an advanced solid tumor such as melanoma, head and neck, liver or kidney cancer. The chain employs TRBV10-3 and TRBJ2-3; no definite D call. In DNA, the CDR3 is TGTGCCATCACTTCCCCCCTCCTAAATGCAGATACGCAGTATTTT. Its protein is CAITSPLLNADTQYF.